This TCR beta chain was retrieved from a study of blood T cell repertoires in COVID-19. On the study more broadly: Samples taken during acute and convalescent COVID-19 were collected in the United States, Italy and Spain. T cells, B-cell-depleted T cells, or PBMCs supplied cDNA or gDNA.

Seattle's cohort entered during active infection and was followed longitudinally. Looked up from germline, CDR1 is MGHDK and CDR2 is SYGVNS. The CDR3 is 15 residues long. V lost 3 bases, J lost 6 bases, and 14 bases lay in between. Per the original data handling: Counts of nucleated cells, estimated from reference gene primer amplification, were obtained. Libraries were prepared by immunoSEQ multiplex PCR; TCRdb keeps only in-frame clonotypes and omits some of them. The V and J calls and clone size come from that table; D and trimming were worked out from the DNA. Of 150,000 or so clones detected, around 85% appear once; the ten largest clones hold approximately 0.6%.

This rearrangement joins TRBV25-1 to TRBJ1-4; a weak D match, TRBD1 (5 bases). Sequenced input: peripheral blood. The sequence derives from a man aged 55 to 70 with COVID-19, enrolled during active disease. The CDR3 coding sequence is TGTGCCAGCAGTGACTTTCCAGGGCCGGATGAAAAACTGTTTTTT. Amino acid sequence: CASSDFPGPDEKLFF.